In its sample, the clone carrying this T cell receptor (beta chain) was seen a few times. Antigen: not known. This record belongs to a study of cytomegalovirus exposure and HLA in healthy donors. Study-wide background: An early data release held tens of millions of unique TCRs from HLA-typed donors. Among the 398 genotyped donors, 65% to 85% were placed in the Caucasian-associated ancestry cluster.

With 60 Vbeta and 13 Jbeta primers, the PCR was carried out. Measured with immunoSEQ multiplex PCR; TCRdb has only the in-frame clones, and not every one. The repertoire holds 95,000 to 100,000 clones, with 76% as singletons. Whole-study results and caveats: Per a later analysis, about 17,000 TCR beta sequences showed association with HLA alleles at 0.05 false discovery rate. Within a later analysis, the majority of CMV-associated TCR beta chains appeared HLA-restricted.

V was pared by 7 bases and J by 7 bases, with 13 bases of the junction left unmatched. Germline loops: CDR1 MDHEN, CDR2 SYDVKM. The CDR3 is 15 residues long. The sequencing sample was made of PBMCs. This TCR derives from a man in his forties in good health and CMV-seronegative. The chain combines TRBV28 with TRBJ2-7; the match to TRBD2 covers 10 bases. The CDR3 DNA sequence: TGTGCCAGCAAAACGGGGTCTAGCGGGAGAGGGGAGCAGTACTTC. Residues: CASKTGSSGRGEQYF.